The entry that follows covers one T cell receptor beta chain sequence. MiXCR, applied by TCRdb to the RT-PCR reads, yields one record per CDR3 protein. The sample has about 540,000 distinct CDR3 sequences; approximately 22% are singletons. J lost 0 bases, V lost 4 bases, and 13 bases had no gene match. Germline V CDR1 and CDR2: SGHAT, FQDESV (reference sequence). CDR3 length: 19 amino acids. The sample is drawn from a study of response to subunit inactivated influenza vaccine. The sample was also reused in another study, on T cells expressing NK-cell markers. That report adds: TCR beta cDNA was generated via 5'RACE template switching incorporating UMIs. TCR beta repertoires came from sorted CD3+CD56+NKG2C+, CD3+CD56+NKG2C- and CD3+CD56-NKG2C+ T cells.

The chain has TRBV11-1 and TRBJ2-7; 12 bases are shared with TRBD2. This TCR derives from a man aged 45-65 years who received an inactivated influenza vaccine. The specimen was CD4+ T cells sorted from PBMCs, collected roughly 12 days after vaccination. CDR3: CASSWTPGLAGLTSYEQYF. Written as DNA, the CDR3 is TGTGCCAGCAGCTGGACTCCGGGACTAGCGGGTCTAACCTCCTACGAGCAGTACTTC.